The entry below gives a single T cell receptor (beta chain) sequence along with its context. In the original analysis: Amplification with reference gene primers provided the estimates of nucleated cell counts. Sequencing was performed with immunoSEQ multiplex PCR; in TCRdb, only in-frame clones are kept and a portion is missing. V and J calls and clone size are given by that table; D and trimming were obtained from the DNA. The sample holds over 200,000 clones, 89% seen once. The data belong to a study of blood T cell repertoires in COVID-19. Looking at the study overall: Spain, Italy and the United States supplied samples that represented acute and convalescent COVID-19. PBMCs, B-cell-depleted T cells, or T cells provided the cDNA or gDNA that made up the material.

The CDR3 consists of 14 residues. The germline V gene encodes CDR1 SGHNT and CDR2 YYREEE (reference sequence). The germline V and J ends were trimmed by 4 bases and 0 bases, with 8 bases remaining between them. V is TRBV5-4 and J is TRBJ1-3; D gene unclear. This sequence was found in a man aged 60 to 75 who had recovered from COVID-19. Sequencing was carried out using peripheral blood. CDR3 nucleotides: TGTGCCAGCAGCCCCACGGGCTCTGGAAACACCATATATTTT. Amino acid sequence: CASSPTGSGNTIYF. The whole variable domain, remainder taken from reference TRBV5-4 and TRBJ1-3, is ETGVTQSPTHLIKTRGQQVTLRCSSQSGHNTVSWYQQALGQGPQFIFQYYREEENGRGNFPPRFSGLQFPNYSSELNVNALELDDSALYLCASSPTGSGNTIYFGEGSWLTVV.